Sequencing of this T cell receptor (beta chain) was carried out in a study of T cells expressing NK-cell markers. Of note for this clonotype: Its antigen is as yet unknown.

UMI-tagged 5'RACE template switching yielded the TCR beta cDNA. For each CDR3 protein, TCRdb gives one entry from its re-call of the 5' RACE reads, without DNA. The listing contains approximately 440,000 distinct CDR3 sequences. Study conclusions and caveats: In a handful of donors, dominant clonotypes made up about 25-65% of CD3+CD56-NKG2C+ cells. In 5 to 7 donors, dominant CD3+CD56+NKG2C+ clones formed roughly 1.0-7.5% of CD8+ cells. Whether expanded NKG2C+ T cell clones were HCMV specific stayed uncertain.

The clonotype originates from a woman aged 50 to 60 in good health. Sequencing was carried out using blood T cells: a sorted CD56 or NKG2C T cell subset, CD4+ or CD8+ T cells, or bulk PBMC T cells (not recorded which).

CDR3 residues: CASSLGTSVYNEQFF. The J gene is TRBJ2-1, the V gene TRBV12-3 or TRBV12-4; TCRdb reports TRBD2, a call that lacks DNA to check it against. The CDR3 runs 15 residues.